The next 12 T cell receptor beta chains were all read from a single sample in a study of cytomegalovirus exposure and HLA in healthy donors. PCR primers comprised 60 Vbeta and 13 Jbeta primers. Sequenced by immunoSEQ multiplex PCR; TCRdb stores in-frame clones only, minus some. The sample has around 300,000 clones, around 90% seen once. Material for sequencing was PBMCs. Source of these receptors: a woman under 30 in good health and CMV-seronegative.

A few counts support this clone. The V call is TRBV6-1, the J call TRBJ1-2, with 9 bases identical to TRBD1. The CDR3 contains 14 residues. The germline CDR1 and CDR2 sequences are MNHNS and SASEGT. The V gene end was trimmed by 0 bases and the J gene end by 5 bases; junction bases not matched to a gene: 1. This chain's CDR3 is CASSEAGTGYGYTF. In DNA form, the CDR3 reads TGTGCCAGCAGTGAAGCCGGGACAGGGTATGGCTACACCTTC.

V usage is TRBV7-9 and J usage is TRBJ2-5, with 12 bases aligning to TRBD2. The CDR3 loop spans 17 amino acids. The V segment lost 2 bases and the J segment 5 bases; nucleotides outside the gene matches: 9. Germline loops: CDR1 SEHNR, CDR2 FQNEAQ (reference sequence). CDR3 protein: CASSLTPSGGARETQYF. The CDR3 DNA follows: TGTGCCAGCAGCTTAACCCCTAGCGGGGGGGCGCGGGAGACCCAGTACTTC.

The chain is built from TRBV5-5 and TRBJ2-1; 7 nucleotides align to TRBD2. Germline values: CDR1 SGHKS, CDR2 YYEKEE (reference sequence). The CDR3 covers 16 residues. Unmatched junction bases numbered 11, after V lost 0 bases and J lost 8 bases. The CDR3 here is CASSLASAGKWDEQFF. The CDR3 DNA follows: TGTGCCAGCAGCTTGGCCTCAGCGGGGAAGTGGGATGAGCAGTTCTTC.

This chain uses TRBV30 with TRBJ1-6; 8 nucleotides line up with TRBD1. The CDR3 is 14 amino acids. V lost 4 bases to trimming and J lost 7 bases; unmatched junction nucleotides: 6. Germline CDR1 is GTSNPN and CDR2 is SVGIG (reference sequence). Here the CDR3 reads CAWNARQGNSPLHF. CDR3 in DNA: TGTGCCTGGAATGCTAGACAGGGGAATTCACCCCTCCACTTT. The whole variable domain, filled in from reference TRBV30 and TRBJ1-6, reads SQTIHQWPATLVQPVGSPLSLECTVEGTSNPNLYWYRQAAGRGLQLLFYSVGIGQISSEVPQNLSASRPQDRQFILSSKKLLLSDSGFYLCAWNARQGNSPLHFGNGTRLTVT.

This chain joins TRBV5-4 and TRBJ1-2, with no clear D. This CDR3 spans 13 amino acids. Per germline, CDR1 SGHNT and CDR2 YYREEE (reference sequence). The germline V and J ends were trimmed by 4 bases and 3 bases, with 10 bases remaining between them. CDR3 bases: TGTGCCAGCAGCGTCGAGATGTACTATGGCTACACCTTC. This sequence encodes CASSVEMYYGYTF.

The rearrangement links TRBV7-2 to TRBJ2-7, with 9 bases lining up with TRBD1. The CDR3 is 15 residues long. V was pared by 5 bases and J by 4 bases, with 9 bases of the junction left unmatched. Germline CDR1 reads SGHTA; CDR2 reads FQGNSA. CDR3 nucleotide sequence: TGTGCCAGCAGCGAGGGGGGACAGGGAGTGTACGAGCAGTACTTC. This gives the protein CASSEGGQGVYEQYF.

This chain links TRBV25-1 with TRBJ1-1; 10 bases are shared with TRBD1. This CDR3 spans 14 amino acids. The germline CDR1 and CDR2 sequences are MGHDK and SYGVNS. Trimming at V came to 5 bases and at J to 5 bases, leaving 5 bases not matched to a gene. Here the CDR3 reads CASSLTGGRTEAFF. DNA for the CDR3: TGTGCCAGCAGTTTGACAGGGGGCCGTACTGAAGCTTTCTTT.

This chain uses TRBV5-5 with TRBJ2-1; 8 bases are shared with TRBD2. The V segment lost 4 bases and the J segment 7 bases; nucleotides outside the gene matches: 10. Germline lookup yields CDR1 SGHKS and CDR2 YYEKEE (reference sequence). This CDR3 has 15 residues. For the CDR3, the DNA is TGTGCCAGCAGCCCTTCGGGCGGGGGGTATAATGAGCAGTTCTTC. Protein sequence: CASSPSGGGYNEQFF.

This clone was seen a few times. The chain uses TRBV7-3 and TRBJ2-3; 7 bases agree with TRBD2. V lost 3 bases to trimming and J lost 6 bases; unmatched junction nucleotides: 3. The CDR3 loop spans 13 amino acids. Germline V gives CDR1 SGHTA, CDR2 FQGTGA. The CDR3: CASSFSRGDTQYF. Written as DNA, the CDR3 is TGTGCCAGCAGCTTCTCGCGGGGGGATACGCAGTATTTT.

The chain employs TRBV7-7 and TRBJ2-2, with 7 bases that match TRBD2. This CDR3 is 17 amino acids long. Trimming at V came to 4 bases and at J to 1 base, leaving 9 bases not matched to a gene. Germline V lookup: CDR1 SSHAT, CDR2 FNYEAQ (reference sequence). Written as DNA, the CDR3 is TGTGCCAGCAGCTCCCAAACCGGGACTATGAACACCGGGGAGCTGTTTTTT. Translation: CASSSQTGTMNTGELFF.

The V and J genes are TRBV19 and TRBJ1-4, with a possible D match to TRBD1 (5 bases). Looked up from germline, CDR1 is LNHDA and CDR2 is SQIVND (reference sequence). V was clipped by 5 bases and J by 4 bases, with 14 bases between them. This CDR3 spans 15 amino acids. CDR3 DNA sequence: TGTGCCAGTAGTGGCAGTCAGGGTTTTAATGAAAAACTGTTTTTT. It codes for CASSGSQGFNEKLFF. The full variable domain, its missing parts supplied by reference TRBV19 and TRBJ1-4, is DGGITQSPKYLFRKEGQNVTLSCEQNLNHDAMYWYRQDPGQGLRLIYYSQIVNDFQKGDIAEGYSVSREKKESFPLTVTSAQKNPTAFYLCASSGSQGFNEKLFFGSGTQLSVL.

The chain links TRBV29-1 to TRBJ2-1; D is possibly TRBD2 (5 bases). The V end was cut by 6 bases, the J end by 8 bases, with 20 bases between. Germline V gene lookup returns CDR1 SQVTM and CDR2 ANQGSEA. This CDR3 is 14 amino acids long. CDR3 nucleotide sequence: TGCAGCGTGCAGAGGGCCCTCCTACGGGATGAGCAGTTCTTC. Its protein is CSVQRALLRDEQFF.